These 18 T cell receptor beta chains share one sample of origin, sequenced in a study of T cell repertoires in cytomegalovirus infection. Their antigen targets remain unknown. MiXCR, applied by TCRdb to the reads, yields one record per CDR3 protein. The sample lists about 770,000 distinct CDR3 sequences; under 35% were seen once. Sequencing was performed on cultured CD8+ T cells from PBMCs, taken from culture after CMV antigen stimulation. The receptors here all came from a human donor in good health (CMV status not recorded). Some clones in this sample may be carry-over from other donors' samples.

This clonotype has just a few counts. This chain uses TRBV7-9 with TRBJ2-1; 13 nucleotides align to TRBD2. CDR1 and CDR2 (germline): SEHNR, FQNEAQ (reference sequence). With V trimmed by 5 bases and J by 3 bases, 7 bases remained unmatched. CDR3 size: 17 residues. In DNA form, the CDR3 reads TGTGCCAGCAGCCTCGGGACTAGCGGGGAATACTACAATGAGCAGTTCTTC. Protein: CASSLGTSGEYYNEQFF.

A few counts support this clonotype. The chain couples TRBV6-6 to TRBJ1-2, with a weak D call TRBD1 (5 bases). CDR1 is MNHNY, CDR2 SVGAGI, per germline (reference sequence). The V end was cut by 0 bases, the J end by 4 bases, with 9 bases between. The CDR3 length is 14 residues. This CDR3 is CASSYSDSLYGYTF. CDR3 coding DNA: TGTGCCAGCAGTTACTCCGACAGCCTCTATGGCTACACCTTC.

The chain joins TRBV7-9 to TRBJ2-1; 8 nucleotides align to TRBD2. The CDR3 loop spans 18 amino acids. CDR1 and CDR2 (germline): SEHNR, FQNEAQ (reference sequence). After removal of 4 bases from V and 0 bases from J, the junction contained 11 bases not matched to a gene. The CDR3 DNA sequence: TGTGCCAGCAGCTCCTTAGTAACTAGCGGACTCTCCTACAATGAGCAGTTCTTC. Protein sequence: CASSSLVTSGLSYNEQFF.

V and J are TRBV7-6 and TRBJ1-1; tentatively, D is TRBD1 (5 bases). The V gene lost 4 bases and the J gene lost 2 bases, with 14 bases spanning the gap. CDR1 and CDR2 from the germline V gene are SGHVS and FNYEAQ. The CDR3 covers 15 residues. CDR3: CASSSGPQGNTEAFF. The DNA for the CDR3 is TGTGCCAGCAGCTCGGGACCTCAGGGTAACACTGAAGCTTTCTTT. The variable domain in full, completed from reference TRBV7-6 and TRBJ1-1, reads GAGVSQSPRYKVTKRGQDVALRCDPISGHVSLYWYRQALGQGPEFLTYFNYEAQQDKSGLPNDRFSAERPEGSISTLTIQRTEQRDSAMYRCASSSGPQGNTEAFFGQGTRLTVV.

This chain connects TRBV7-9 to TRBJ2-2; D remains unclear. Between the trimmed V and J ends, which lost 11 bases and 7 bases, there was a span of 8 bases. This CDR3 is 10 amino acids long. CDR1 and CDR2 from the germline V gene are SEHNR and FQNEAQ (reference sequence). The CDR3 here is CAGRGGELFF. CDR3 DNA: TGTGCCGGGCGTGGCGGGGAGCTGTTTTTT. Variable domain in full (rest from reference TRBV7-9 and TRBJ2-2): DTGVSQNPRHKITKRGQNVTFRCDPISEHNRLYWYRQTLGQGPEFLTYFQNEAQLEKSRLLSDRFSAERPKGSFSTLEIQRTEQGDSAMYLCAGRGGELFFGEGSRLTVL.

This clonotype appeared a few times. This sequence joins TRBV19 and TRBJ1-5; D unclear. Trimming pared 7 bases from V and 4 bases from J, leaving 11 bases between. The CDR3 spans 13 residues. Per germline, CDR1 LNHDA and CDR2 SQIVND (reference sequence). The CDR3 is CASTTIGNQPQHF. DNA for the CDR3: TGTGCCAGTACCACCATTGGGAATCAGCCCCAGCATTTT. Combining the CDR3 with reference TRBV19 and TRBJ1-5 gives the whole variable domain DGGITQSPKYLFRKEGQNVTLSCEQNLNHDAMYWYRQDPGQGLRLIYYSQIVNDFQKGDIAEGYSVSREKKESFPLTVTSAQKNPTAFYLCASTTIGNQPQHFGDGTRLSIL.

The chain joins TRBV5-4 to TRBJ1-2; D remains unclear. Germline loops: CDR1 SGHNT, CDR2 YYREEE (reference sequence). V was shortened by 3 bases and J by 7 bases, with 10 bases between the two germline ends. CDR3 length: 12 residues. The CDR3 spells CASSSDFTGYTF. The CDR3 bases are TGTGCCAGCAGCTCGGACTTTACTGGCTACACCTTC.

This clonotype was picked up a small number of times. The gene calls are TRBV4-1 and TRBJ2-1, with D possibly matching TRBD1 (6 bases). V gave up 0 bases and J gave up 8 bases, with 8 bases separating them. The CDR3 is made up of 13 amino acids. Germline V gene lookup returns CDR1 MGHRA and CDR2 YSYEKL. The CDR3 is CASSQERGYEQFF. The CDR3 DNA is TGCGCCAGCAGCCAAGAAAGGGGGTATGAGCAGTTCTTC.

V and J are TRBV20-1 and TRBJ1-2; a weak D match, TRBD1 (5 bases). The CDR3 totals 15 residues. From germline, CDR1 is DFQATT and CDR2 SNEGSKA (reference sequence). Between the trimmed V and J ends, which lost 0 bases and 4 bases, there was a span of 15 bases. The CDR3 DNA is TGCAGTGCTAGAGATATGGGGGAATCTTTCTATGGCTACACCTTC. Protein product: CSARDMGESFYGYTF.

This chain links TRBV7-9 with TRBJ2-5; D remains unclear. V was clipped by 1 base and J by 0 bases, with 3 bases between them. Germline CDR1 is SEHNR and CDR2 is FQNEAQ (reference sequence). The CDR3 runs to 13 residues. DNA for the CDR3: TGTGCCAGCAGCTTAGTTGACCAAGAGACCCAGTACTTC. As protein: CASSLVDQETQYF.

Only a few counts were recorded for this clonotype. The rearrangement links TRBV12-3 or TRBV12-4 to TRBJ2-3; D not certain. CDR3 length: 12 residues. V lost 2 bases and J 4 bases, leaving 4 bases between the germline ends. CDR3: CASSLLPDTQYF. The CDR3 DNA reads TGTGCCAGCAGTTTACTCCCAGATACGCAGTATTTT.

The genes are TRBV12-3 or TRBV12-4 and TRBJ1-1; D gene uncertain. The CDR3 is 12 residues long. V was cut by 2 bases and J by 10 bases, with 11 bases left in between. The CDR3: CASSLMSTGAFF. The CDR3, as DNA: TGTGCCAGCAGTTTAATGTCGACGGGAGCTTTCTTT.

The chain couples TRBV5-1 to TRBJ2-2; 8 positions match TRBD1. The germline gives CDR1 SGHRS, CDR2 YFSETQ. The length of the CDR3 is 16 residues. J lost 6 bases, V lost 4 bases, and 11 bases had no gene match. CDR3 DNA sequence: TGCGCCAGCAGCCCCTACCTGGACAGGGCGGCCGGGGAGCTGTTTTTT. Protein sequence: CASSPYLDRAAGELFF.

Many counts were recorded for this clonotype. This sequence joins TRBV7-9 and TRBJ1-1; no clear D gene. The CDR3 totals 13 residues. V was pared by 2 bases and J by 4 bases, with 8 bases between. Per germline, CDR1 SEHNR and CDR2 FQNEAQ (reference sequence). CDR3 nucleotide sequence: TGTGCCAGCAGCTTAACGGAGGGCACTGAAGCTTTCTTT. As protein: CASSLTEGTEAFF.

In its sample, this clonotype was seen many times. V and J are TRBV5-1 and TRBJ1-1; 8 nucleotides agree with TRBD1. Losses at the gene ends were 0 bases for V and 4 bases for J; bases not matched to a gene: 8. Germline values: CDR1 SGHRS, CDR2 YFSETQ. The CDR3 length is 16 residues. CDR3 in amino acids: CASSLGGQELGTEAFF. CDR3 coding DNA: TGCGCCAGCAGCTTGGGGGGACAGGAATTGGGCACTGAAGCTTTCTTT.

This clonotype has at least ten counts. V and J are TRBV7-2 and TRBJ1-2, with no clear D. This CDR3 has 16 residues. CDR1 SGHTA and CDR2 FQGNSA come from the germline V gene. Trimming stripped 5 bases from V and 4 bases from J, with 20 bases between. CDR3 DNA: TGTGCCAGCAGCCCGACGAGCCAGGCCCTTTCCTATGGCTACACCTTC. Translation gives CASSPTSQALSYGYTF.

The chain employs TRBV7-6 and TRBJ2-7; 10 nucleotides align to TRBD1. CDR3 length: 16 residues. Germline-derived CDR1 and CDR2 are SGHVS and FNYEAQ. The V segment lost 3 bases and the J segment 2 bases; nucleotides outside the gene matches: 7. The CDR3 nucleotides are TGTGCCAGCAGCTTCTACGCCGGGACAGGGGCCTACGAGCAGTACTTC. It translates to CASSFYAGTGAYEQYF.

This clonotype was found many times. This rearrangement joins TRBV7-8 to TRBJ1-5; no clear D gene. Germline CDR1 reads SGHVS; CDR2 reads FQNEAQ. V was trimmed by 2 bases and J by 4 bases, leaving 9 bases between them. The CDR3 has 14 amino acids. The CDR3 bases are TGTGCCAGCAGCTTAATTGCAACTAATCAGCCCCAGCATTTT. This encodes CASSLIATNQPQHF.